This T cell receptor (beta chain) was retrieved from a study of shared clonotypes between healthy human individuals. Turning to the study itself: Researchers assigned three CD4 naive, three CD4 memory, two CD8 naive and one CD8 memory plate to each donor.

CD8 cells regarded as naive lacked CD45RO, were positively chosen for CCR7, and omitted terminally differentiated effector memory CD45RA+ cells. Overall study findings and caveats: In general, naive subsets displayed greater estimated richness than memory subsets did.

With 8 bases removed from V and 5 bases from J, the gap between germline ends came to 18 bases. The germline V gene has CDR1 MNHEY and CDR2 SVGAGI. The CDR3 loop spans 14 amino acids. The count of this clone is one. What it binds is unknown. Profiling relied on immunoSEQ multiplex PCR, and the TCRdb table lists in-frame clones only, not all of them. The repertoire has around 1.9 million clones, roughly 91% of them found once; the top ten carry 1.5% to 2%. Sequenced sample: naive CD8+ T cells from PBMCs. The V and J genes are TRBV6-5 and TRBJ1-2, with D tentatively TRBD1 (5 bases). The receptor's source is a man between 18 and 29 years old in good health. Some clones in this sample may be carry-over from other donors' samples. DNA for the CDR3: TGTGCCAGCGGCGTCGGGGGGTTGAAGTATGGCTACACCTTC. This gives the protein CASGVGGLKYGYTF.